The clone carrying this T cell receptor beta chain has only one observation. Original processing notes: Estimates of nucleated cell counts were drawn from the amplification of reference gene primers. Some clones are missing from TCRdb's copy, which holds only in-frame ones; the method was immunoSEQ multiplex PCR. Clonal size and the V and J genes are those of that table, whereas D and trimming came from the DNA. The data hold about 340,000 clones, with under 95% observed a single time. The data were taken from a study of blood T cell repertoires in COVID-19. Overall study: Samples of COVID-19 (acute and convalescent) were obtained from the United States, Italy and Spain. From T cells, B-cell-depleted T cells, or PBMCs came the material, which was cDNA or gDNA.

Germline V lookup: CDR1 MGHDK, CDR2 SYGVNS. This CDR3 region has 13 residues. The V end lost 9 bases, the J end lost 1 base, and 12 bases lay between the germline ends. This sequence originates from a woman aged 18-35 years who had recovered from COVID-19. The chain combines TRBV25-1 with TRBJ1-1, with D hard to call. Sequenced: peripheral blood. CDR3 DNA: TGTGCCAGTCTCGGACTGAAGAACACTGAAGCTTTCTTT. Amino acid sequence: CASLGLKNTEAFF.